These 24 T cell receptor beta chains share one sample of origin, sequenced in a study of T cells after somatic rescue of genetic block. The protocol was immunoSEQ multiplex PCR, while the TCRdb copy is restricted to in-frame clones and leaves out a portion. The sample lists some 90,000 clones; about nine tenths were seen once. Input material: peripheral blood mononuclear cells (PBMCs). The receptor set was obtained from a woman under 30.

The V call is TRBV5-6, the J call TRBJ2-1; 8 bases agree with TRBD2. V gave up 0 bases and J gave up 8 bases; unmatched junction bases: 7. Germline CDR1 reads SGHDT; CDR2 reads YYEEEE. The CDR3 loop spans 15 amino acids. Here the CDR3 DNA reads TGTGCCAGCAGCTTGGCGGGAGGGGTTATGTATGAGCAGTTCTTC. Its translation: CASSLAGGVMYEQFF.

The chain is built from TRBV11-2 and TRBJ2-1; 8 nucleotides line up with TRBD2. With 11 bases clipped from V and 2 bases from J, the junction kept 8 bases outside the gene matches. Germline CDR1 and CDR2: SGHAT and FQNNGV. The CDR3 runs 14 residues. CDR3 coding DNA: TGTGCCTCCCGACGGGGGGGGACCTACAATGAGCAGTTCTTC. It codes for CASRRGGTYNEQFF.

The V and J genes are TRBV5-1 and TRBJ2-7; weak D call: TRBD1 (5 bases). This CDR3 comprises 14 residues. The V gene's germline CDR1 is SGHRS and CDR2 YFSETQ. The V gene lost 0 bases and the J gene lost 3 bases, with 10 bases spanning the gap. CDR3 sequence: CASSLDQGLYEQYF. The DNA for the CDR3 is TGCGCCAGCAGCTTGGATCAGGGTCTCTACGAGCAGTACTTC.

This sequence joins TRBV12-2 and TRBJ1-5. TRBV12-2 is reported as a pseudogene. The CDR3 has 15 amino acids. CDR3 amino acids: CASRLVSGVNQPQHF. In nucleotides, the CDR3 is TGTGCAAGTCGCTTAGTGTCTGGCGTCAATCAGCCCCAGCATTTT.

The chain recombines TRBV5-6 with TRBJ2-7; 10 bases match TRBD1. The ends lost 0 bases at V and 3 bases at J; junction bases unmatched: 6. The germline V gene encodes CDR1 SGHDT and CDR2 YYEEEE. CDR3 size: 16 residues. CDR3 amino acids: CASSLGPRTGGYEQYF. Written as DNA, the CDR3 is TGTGCCAGCAGCTTGGGCCCCAGGACAGGGGGCTACGAGCAGTACTTC.

The CDR3 region has the DNA TGCGCCAGCAGCCAGACTACGGGCCGGGGGTACACTGAAGCTTTCTTT. Its protein product is CASSQTTGRGYTEAFF. The chain recombines TRBV4-1 with TRBJ1-1; possible D gene TRBD1, 5 bases. Between the trimmed V and J ends, which lost 3 bases and 3 bases, there was a span of 17 bases. The CDR3 totals 16 residues. In germline, CDR1 is MGHRA, CDR2 YSYEKL.

This clone was counted a few times. The chain recombines TRBV28 with TRBJ1-5; D remains unclear. The germline CDR1 and CDR2 sequences are MDHEN and SYDVKM. There are 13 residues in the CDR3. The V end was cut by 2 bases, the J end by 6 bases, with 8 bases between. The CDR3 spells CASSLREGQPQHF. The CDR3 DNA reads TGTGCCAGCAGTTTAAGGGAGGGTCAGCCCCAGCATTTT.

V usage is TRBV30 and J usage is TRBJ2-7; D is possibly TRBD1 (5 bases). The CDR3 is 12 residues long. V lost 3 bases and J 6 bases, leaving 12 bases between the germline ends. CDR1 is GTSNPN, CDR2 SVGIG, per germline (reference sequence). The CDR3 here is CAWSHPRGEQYF. CDR3 DNA: TGTGCCTGGAGCCACCCTAGGGGCGAGCAGTACTTC.

The chain joins TRBV20-1 to TRBJ2-3; D ambiguous. There are 10 residues in the CDR3. Between the trimmed V and J ends, which lost 7 bases and 6 bases, there was a span of 8 bases. From germline, CDR1 is DFQATT and CDR2 SNEGSKA (reference sequence). The CDR3 DNA reads TGCAGTGTTACCCCGGATACGCAGTATTTT. This codes for CSVTPDTQYF.

This clone was seen a single time. The V call is TRBV5-4, the J call TRBJ2-2; weak D call: TRBD1 (5 bases). V was shortened by 0 bases and J by 7 bases, with 16 bases between the two germline ends. The germline V gene encodes CDR1 SGHNT and CDR2 YYREEE (reference sequence). CDR3 length: 16 amino acids. This CDR3 reads CASSLGSRDLVGELFF. The CDR3 nucleotides read TGTGCCAGCAGCTTGGGGTCCAGGGATTTGGTCGGGGAGCTGTTTTTT. Drawing the rest from reference TRBV5-4 and TRBJ2-2, the complete variable domain is ETGVTQSPTHLIKTRGQQVTLRCSSQSGHNTVSWYQQALGQGPQFIFQYYREEENGRGNFPPRFSGLQFPNYSSELNVNALELDDSALYLCASSLGSRDLVGELFFGEGSRLTVL.

This clone was seen only once. The gene calls are TRBV4-3 and TRBJ2-5, with 10 nucleotides matching TRBD1. Germline-derived CDR1 and CDR2 are LGHNA and YSLEER. The CDR3 contains 18 residues. The V gene end was trimmed by 4 bases and the J gene end by 3 bases; junction bases not matched to a gene: 14. The CDR3 loop is CASSLITGGDRGKETQYF. The CDR3 DNA reads as TGCGCCAGCAGCCTCATAACGGGGGGGGACAGGGGAAAAGAGACCCAGTACTTC.

The chain couples TRBV14 to TRBJ1-2; 7 bases are shared with TRBD1. Germline V gives CDR1 SGHDN, CDR2 FVKESK. V was pared by 4 bases and J by 4 bases, with 3 bases of the junction left unmatched. The CDR3 consists of 13 residues. The chain's CDR3 is CASSPRDSYGYTF. The CDR3 DNA reads as TGTGCCAGCAGCCCAAGGGACAGCTATGGCTACACCTTC.

This clone was recorded once. The chain carries TRBV7-3 and TRBJ2-1, with a possible D match to TRBD1 (5 bases). Germline V gene data show CDR1 as SGHTA and CDR2 as FQGTGA. The V and J ends lost 5 bases and 0 bases respectively, with 14 bases between them. This CDR3 comprises 16 residues. CDR3 sequence (DNA): TGTGCCAGCAGCCCTAAGGCAGGGCTCTCCTACAATGAGCAGTTCTTC. It specifies CASSPKAGLSYNEQFF.

This chain links TRBV27 with TRBJ2-7; perhaps TRBD1 as D (5 bases). The V gene's germline CDR1 is MNHEY and CDR2 SMNVEV (reference sequence). Deletions cut 2 bases from V and 7 bases from J, with 18 bases between. The length of the CDR3 is 15 residues. The CDR3 region is CASSLPGRGRKEQYF. Here the CDR3 DNA reads TGTGCCAGCAGTTTACCGGGTAGGGGAAGAAAGGAGCAGTACTTC.

The chain has TRBV11-3 and TRBJ2-1, with 10 nucleotides matching TRBD2. The CDR3 totals 15 residues. Germline V gene data show CDR1 as SGHNT and CDR2 as YENEEA. The V gene end was trimmed by 6 bases and the J gene end by 3 bases; junction bases not matched to a gene: 5. This CDR3 reads CASSPGTSVYNEQFF. CDR3 in DNA: TGTGCCAGCAGTCCAGGGACTAGCGTCTACAATGAGCAGTTCTTC.

The chain links TRBV30 to TRBJ2-5; a weak D match, TRBD2 (5 bases). Trimming removed 3 bases from V and 8 bases from J, with 28 bases in between. CDR1 and CDR2 from the germline V gene are GTSNPN and SVGIG (reference sequence). CDR3 length: 17 amino acids. CDR3 coding DNA: TGTGCCTGGAGCGCGCCTCCCGGGCTAGCCCGCGAGAGAACCCAGTACTTC. Its translation is CAWSAPPGLARERTQYF.

The CDR3 region is CSVEDLTGLTEAFF. The CDR3 DNA reads TGCAGCGTTGAAGATCTTACAGGGCTGACTGAAGCTTTCTTT. The chain is built from TRBV29-1 and TRBJ1-1, with D perhaps TRBD1 (6 bases). The CDR3 covers 14 residues. V gave up 0 bases and J gave up 5 bases, with 13 bases separating them. Germline V gene sequence: CDR1 SQVTM, CDR2 ANQGSEA.

V and J are TRBV7-3 and TRBJ1-2; possible D gene TRBD1, 5 bases. Trimming took 5 bases from V and 8 from J, leaving 15 bases between them. The CDR3 has 13 amino acids. Germline CDR1 reads SGHTA; CDR2 reads FQGTGA. CDR3 loop: CASSDTGRGGYTF. The DNA for the CDR3 is TGTGCCAGCAGCGATACGGGACGAGGCGGCTACACCTTC.

The CDR3, as DNA: TGTGCCAGCAGTGTGAGGGGGACGAGCTACAATGAGCAGTTCTTC. It yields the protein CASSVRGTSYNEQFF. V usage is TRBV2 and J usage is TRBJ2-1; TRBD1 might be the D (6 bases). Per germline, CDR1 SNHLY and CDR2 FYNNEI. The V and J ends lost 4 bases and 3 bases respectively, with 13 bases between them. This CDR3 has 15 residues.

The chain uses TRBV5-6 and TRBJ1-3, with TRBD1 as a possible D gene (6 bases). The CDR3 length is 14 residues. Germline assignment: CDR1 SGHDT and CDR2 YYEEEE. The germline V and J ends were trimmed by 1 base and 5 bases, with 10 bases remaining between them. The CDR3: CASSLRGSRNTIYF. CDR3 nucleotide sequence: TGTGCCAGCAGCTTGAGGGGGTCAAGAAACACCATATATTTT.

This chain uses TRBV9 with TRBJ2-3, with 8 bases aligning to TRBD1. This CDR3 has 15 amino acids. J gave up 2 bases and V 7 bases, and 9 bases lay outside the gene matches. Germline V lookup: CDR1 SGDLS, CDR2 YYNGEE. The CDR3: CASEPGQGPTDTQYF. The DNA of the CDR3 is TGTGCCAGCGAACCTGGACAGGGTCCCACAGATACGCAGTATTTT.

This chain links TRBV28 with TRBJ1-3; D remains unclear. This CDR3 has 16 residues. In germline, CDR1 is MDHEN, CDR2 SYDVKM. Trimming removed 8 bases from V and 2 bases from J, with 19 bases in between. The CDR3 loop is CASYSHGFPPGNTIYF. CDR3 nucleotides: TGTGCCAGCTATAGTCATGGCTTTCCCCCTGGAAACACCATATATTTT.

The rearrangement links TRBV5-1 to TRBJ2-2, with 8 bases that match TRBD2. CDR1 and CDR2 from the germline V gene are SGHRS and YFSETQ. This CDR3 is 17 amino acids long. V was clipped by 0 bases and J by 5 bases; unmatched bases: 9. CDR3 sequence (DNA): TGCGCCAGCAGCTTGGGCTCGGGACTAGAGAGTACCGGGGAGCTGTTTTTT. Residues: CASSLGSGLESTGELFF.

The CDR3 DNA reads as TGTGCCAGCAGTTTCCGGACTAGCGGACACAATGAGCAGTTCTTC. This gives the protein CASSFRTSGHNEQFF. This chain connects TRBV6-5 to TRBJ2-1; 10 nucleotides agree with TRBD2. Losses at the gene ends were 4 bases for V and 5 bases for J; bases not matched to a gene: 5. The CDR3 runs 15 residues. CDR1 and CDR2 (germline): MNHEY, SVGAGI.